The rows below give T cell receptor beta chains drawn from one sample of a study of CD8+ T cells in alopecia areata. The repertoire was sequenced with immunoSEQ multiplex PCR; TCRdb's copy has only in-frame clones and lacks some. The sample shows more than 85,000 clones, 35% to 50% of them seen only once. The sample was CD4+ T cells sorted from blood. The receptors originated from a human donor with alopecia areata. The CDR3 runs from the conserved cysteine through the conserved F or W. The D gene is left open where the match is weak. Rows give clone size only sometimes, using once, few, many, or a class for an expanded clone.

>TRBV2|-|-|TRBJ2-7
CASSEPGRSSSYEQYF
TGTGCCAGCAGTGAGCCTGGACGTAGCAGCTCCTACGAGCAGTACTTC
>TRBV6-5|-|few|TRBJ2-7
CASSQMGAEQYF
TGTGCCAGCAGCCAAATGGGCGCCGAGCAGTACTTC
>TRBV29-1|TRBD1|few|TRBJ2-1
CSVARAGGVSEQFF
TGCAGCGTTGCTCGGGCAGGGGGTGTCAGTGAGCAGTTCTTC
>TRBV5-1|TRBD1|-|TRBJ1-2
CASSLTATDRVGYTF
TGCGCCAGCAGCCTTACCGCTACTGACAGGGTTGGCTACACCTTC
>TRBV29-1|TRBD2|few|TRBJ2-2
CSGRAGDGELFF
TGCAGCGGTCGAGCGGGGGACGGGGAGCTGTTTTTT
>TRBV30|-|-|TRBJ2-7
CAWSLGRPPYEQYF
TGTGCCTGGAGTCTGGGCAGGCCCCCCTACGAGCAGTACTTC
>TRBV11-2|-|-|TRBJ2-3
CASSPRGAGADTQYF
TGTGCCAGCAGCCCACGGGGGGCAGGGGCAGATACGCAGTATTTT
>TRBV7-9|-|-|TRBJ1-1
CASSNIGPGEAFF
TGTGCCAGCAGTAATATCGGCCCGGGTGAAGCTTTCTTT
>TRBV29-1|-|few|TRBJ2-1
CSVRGLTFYNEQFF
TGCAGCGTGAGGGGACTGACTTTCTACAATGAGCAGTTCTTC
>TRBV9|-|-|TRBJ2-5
CASSVGNSQPQETQYF
TGTGCCAGCAGCGTAGGGAACTCCCAACCCCAGGAGACCCAGTACTTC
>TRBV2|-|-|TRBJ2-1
CAGRELEGSHEQFF
TGTGCCGGGAGAGAACTAGAGGGGTCTCATGAGCAGTTCTTC
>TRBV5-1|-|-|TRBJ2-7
CASSLGTEAPFIYYEEQYF
TGCGCCAGCAGCTTGGGGACAGAGGCGCCTTTCATATACTACGAGGAGCAGTACTTC
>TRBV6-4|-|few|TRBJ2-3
CASSDPGLGTDTQYF
TGTGCCAGCAGTGACCCGGGACTCGGCACAGATACGCAGTATTTT
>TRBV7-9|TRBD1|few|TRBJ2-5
CASSPLPGQGETQYF
TGTGCCAGCAGCCCACTTCCGGGACAGGGCGAGACCCAGTACTTC
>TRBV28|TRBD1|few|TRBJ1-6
CGTGASPLHF
TGTGGGACAGGGGCTTCACCCCTCCACTTT
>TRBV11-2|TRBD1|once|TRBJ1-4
CASSSIRQGGKLFF
TGTGCCAGCAGCTCAATTAGACAGGGCGGAAAACTGTTTTTT
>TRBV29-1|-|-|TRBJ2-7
CSVGQLYEQYF
TGCAGCGTTGGGCAGCTCTACGAGCAGTACTTC
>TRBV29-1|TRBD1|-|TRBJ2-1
CSTRQGGYQGEQFF
TGCAGCACCCGACAGGGCGGCTACCAGGGTGAGCAGTTCTTC
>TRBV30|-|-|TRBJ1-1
CAWSAQGDTEAFF
TGTGCCTGGAGTGCTCAGGGAGACACTGAAGCTTTCTTT
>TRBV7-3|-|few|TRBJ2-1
CASSATGELGNEQFF
TGTGCCAGCAGCGCCACGGGAGAATTGGGCAATGAGCAGTTCTTC
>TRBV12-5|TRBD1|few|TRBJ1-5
CASGLATGQSARPQHF
TGTGCTAGTGGTTTGGCGACGGGACAGTCGGCACGGCCCCAGCATTTT
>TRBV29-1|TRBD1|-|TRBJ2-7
CSVERGTGGYEQYF
TGCAGCGTTGAGAGAGGGACAGGGGGGTACGAGCAGTACTTC
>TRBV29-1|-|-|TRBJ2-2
CSVRHGAAGELFF
TGCAGCGTCCGACACGGGGCGGCCGGGGAGCTGTTTTTT
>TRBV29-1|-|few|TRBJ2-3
CSVQEPDTQYF
TGCAGCGTCCAGGAGCCGGATACGCAGTATTTT
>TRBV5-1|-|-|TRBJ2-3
CASSLSILGEADTQYF
TGCGCCAGCAGCTTGTCTATACTGGGTGAGGCAGATACGCAGTATTTT
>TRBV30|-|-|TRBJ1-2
CAWSHSAANYGYTF
TGTGCCTGGAGTCATTCAGCAGCTAACTATGGCTACACCTTC
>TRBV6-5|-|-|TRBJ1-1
CASEGVGTEAFF
TGTGCCAGCGAGGGTGTTGGCACTGAAGCTTTCTTT
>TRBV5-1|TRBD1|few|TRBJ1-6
CASSLTPQGASNSPLHF
TGCGCCAGCAGCTTGACTCCTCAGGGGGCAAGCAATTCACCCCTCCACTTT
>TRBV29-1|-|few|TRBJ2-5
CSVQFQETQYF
TGCAGCGTACAGTTCCAAGAGACCCAGTACTTC
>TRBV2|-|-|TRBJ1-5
CASSLQEDSNQPQHF
TGTGCCAGCAGTCTACAGGAAGATAGCAATCAGCCCCAGCATTTT
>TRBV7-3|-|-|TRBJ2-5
CASSLTRQETQYF
TGTGCCAGCAGCTTAACCAGACAAGAGACCCAGTACTTC
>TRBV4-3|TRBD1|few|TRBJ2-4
CASKGQGDIQYF
TGCGCCAGCAAGGGACAGGGGGACATTCAGTACTTC
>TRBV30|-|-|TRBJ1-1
CAWSARRAATEAFF
TGTGCCTGGAGTGCCCGGAGGGCCGCCACTGAAGCTTTCTTT
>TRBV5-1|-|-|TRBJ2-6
CASSLESGANVLTF
TGCGCCAGCAGCTTGGAGTCTGGGGCCAACGTCCTGACTTTC
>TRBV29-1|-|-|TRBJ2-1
CSGTTGPNSYNEQFF
TGCAGCGGAACAACCGGGCCGAACTCGTACAATGAGCAGTTCTTC
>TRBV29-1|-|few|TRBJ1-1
CSASKGWGDTEAFF
TGCAGCGCTTCCAAAGGGTGGGGGGACACTGAAGCTTTCTTT
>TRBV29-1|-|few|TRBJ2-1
CSVPYGGGPYNEQFF
TGCAGCGTCCCATATGGAGGTGGGCCCTACAATGAGCAGTTCTTC
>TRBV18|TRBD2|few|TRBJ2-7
CASSPRASGSYEQYF
TGTGCCAGCTCACCACGGGCTAGCGGGTCGTACGAGCAGTACTTC
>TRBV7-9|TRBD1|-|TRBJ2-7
CASSLGDRGQREQYF
TGTGCCAGCAGCCTCGGAGACAGGGGGCAGCGCGAGCAGTACTTC
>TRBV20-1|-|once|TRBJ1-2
CSARTPQFRTF
TGCAGTGCTCGCACTCCCCAGTTCCGCACCTTC
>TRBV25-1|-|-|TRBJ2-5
CASSEFGTEETQYF
TGTGCCAGCAGTGAATTTGGCACCGAAGAGACCCAGTACTTC
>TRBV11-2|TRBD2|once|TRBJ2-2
CASSFSGSFTGELFF
TGTGCCAGCAGCTTCAGCGGGAGTTTCACCGGGGAGCTGTTTTTT
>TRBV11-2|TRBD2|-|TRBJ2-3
CASSVTSGGAKDTQYF
TGTGCCAGCAGCGTAACTAGCGGGGGGGCCAAAGATACGCAGTATTTT
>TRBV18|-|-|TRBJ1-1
CASSQINGRTEAFF
TGTGCCAGCTCACAAATCAATGGAAGGACTGAAGCTTTCTTT
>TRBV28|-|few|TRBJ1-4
CASSFRWDTTNEKLFF
TGTGCCAGCAGTTTTAGGTGGGACACCACTAATGAAAAACTGTTTTTT
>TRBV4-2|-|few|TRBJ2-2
CASSQGDTNTGELFF
TGTGCCAGCAGCCAAGGAGATACGAACACCGGGGAGCTGTTTTTT
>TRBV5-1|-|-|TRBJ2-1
CASSLAPLDEQFF
TGCGCCAGCAGCCTTGCCCCGCTCGATGAGCAGTTCTTC
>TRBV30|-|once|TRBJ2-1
CAWSPLPAEQFF
TGTGCCTGGAGTCCCCTCCCAGCTGAGCAGTTCTTC
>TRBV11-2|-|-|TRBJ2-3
CASSLVSSARTDTQYF
TGTGCCAGCAGCTTAGTATCCAGTGCCCGCACAGATACGCAGTATTTT
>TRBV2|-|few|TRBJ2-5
CASSPRLVGETQYF
TGTGCCAGCAGCCCTAGACTAGTAGGAGAGACCCAGTACTTC
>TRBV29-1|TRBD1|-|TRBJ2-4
CSVEDLGRGWGIQYF
TGCAGCGTTGAAGATCTTGGCAGGGGGTGGGGGATTCAGTACTTC
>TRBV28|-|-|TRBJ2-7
CASGLPKYF
TGTGCCAGCGGGCTGCCCAAGTACTTC
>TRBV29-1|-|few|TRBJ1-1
CSVTDTTEAFF
TGCAGCGTCACCGACACCACTGAAGCTTTCTTT
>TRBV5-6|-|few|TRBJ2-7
CASSRWQIKFYEQYF
TGTGCCAGCAGCCGGTGGCAGATAAAATTCTACGAGCAGTACTTC